A selection of T cell receptor beta chains follows, all from one sample in a study of T cells after posttransplantation cyclophosphamide. The table came from immunoSEQ multiplex PCR; TCRdb's copy has only in-frame clones and leaves some out. In the table there are 15,000 or so clones, around nine tenths of which are singletons. Source: CD4+ T cells sorted from blood, taken after allogeneic stem cell transplant with posttransplant cyclophosphamide. These receptors were taken from a male patient between 60 and 69 years old who received an allogeneic stem cell transplant from a related donor and was CMV-positive. Some T cells may have come from the graft donor. Both conserved end residues are part of each CDR3. D genes are given only for firm matches. Clone size is given for some rows only: seen once, a few or many times, or a class if the clone is expanded.

CDR3 DNA: TGTGCCAGCAGCTCAAAAGTACAGGGCTATGGCTACACCTTC
CDR3 protein: CASSSKVQGYGYTF
J gene: TRBJ1-2
V gene: TRBV7-2
clone size: -
D gene: -

CDR3 DNA: TGTGCCAGTAGCACAGGTTCTGGGACCCAGTACTTC
CDR3 protein: CASSTGSGTQYF
J gene: TRBJ2-5
V gene: TRBV19
clone size: -
D gene: -

CDR3 DNA: TGTGCCAGCAGTTACTCGAGAAGTGGACAGACCTACGAGCAGTACTTC
CDR3 protein: CASSYSRSGQTYEQYF
J gene: TRBJ2-7
V gene: TRBV6-5
clone size: -
D gene: -

CDR3 DNA: TGTGCCAGCAGCTTATCACCAGGAAGTCAAGAGACCCAGTACTTC
CDR3 protein: CASSLSPGSQETQYF
J gene: TRBJ2-5
V gene: TRBV5-5
clone size: -
D gene: -

CDR3 DNA: TGTGCCAGCAGTTCGCCTAGCGGGGAACTCTCCTACGAGCAGTACTTC
CDR3 protein: CASSSPSGELSYEQYF
J gene: TRBJ2-7
V gene: TRBV27
clone size: -
D gene: TRBD2

CDR3 DNA: TGTGCCAGCGGCGGCGGGGGGGCCCAAAATACGCAGTATTTT
CDR3 protein: CASGGGGAQNTQYF
J gene: TRBJ2-3
V gene: TRBV7-2
clone size: once
D gene: TRBD2

CDR3 DNA: TGTGCCAGCAGCGGTCCTAGTGTCTATGGCTACACCTTC
CDR3 protein: CASSGPSVYGYTF
J gene: TRBJ1-2
V gene: TRBV9
clone size: -
D gene: -

CDR3 DNA: TGTGCCTGGAGTGTTGGCAGCCCCGTCCCTAGCGCTTTCTTT
CDR3 protein: CAWSVGSPVPSAFF
J gene: TRBJ1-1
V gene: TRBV30
clone size: -
D gene: -

CDR3 DNA: TGTGCCAGCCGACTAGCGGGGGGCAATGAGCAGTTCTTC
CDR3 protein: CASRLAGGNEQFF
J gene: TRBJ2-1
V gene: TRBV11-2
clone size: -
D gene: TRBD2

CDR3 DNA: TGTGCCAGCGGGGACAGGATGAACACCGGGGAGCTGTTTTTT
CDR3 protein: CASGDRMNTGELFF
J gene: TRBJ2-2
V gene: TRBV18
clone size: -
D gene: TRBD1

CDR3 DNA: TGTGCCAGCGGACCGGGACAGGGTCTCTATGGCTACACCTTC
CDR3 protein: CASGPGQGLYGYTF
J gene: TRBJ1-2
V gene: TRBV4-2
clone size: -
D gene: TRBD1

CDR3 DNA: TGTGCCAGCAGCCCCTCGCGGGGGGTCCACAATGAGCAGTTCTTC
CDR3 protein: CASSPSRGVHNEQFF
J gene: TRBJ2-1
V gene: TRBV7-9
clone size: -
D gene: TRBD2

CDR3 DNA: TGTGCCAGCAGCGTAGAACAGGGGAGGGGCTACACCTTC
CDR3 protein: CASSVEQGRGYTF
J gene: TRBJ1-2
V gene: TRBV9
clone size: -
D gene: TRBD1

CDR3 DNA: TGTGCCAGCACACAGCAGCTTGGAAACACCATATATTTT
CDR3 protein: CASTQQLGNTIYF
J gene: TRBJ1-3
V gene: TRBV2
clone size: few
D gene: -

CDR3 DNA: TGCGCCAGCAGCACCACAGGGGTGAGCGTCCACGAGCAGTACTTC
CDR3 protein: CASSTTGVSVHEQYF
J gene: TRBJ2-7
V gene: TRBV5-1
clone size: once
D gene: TRBD1

CDR3 DNA: TGCGCCAGCACTAGTCAATATCACGAAAAACTGTTTTTT
CDR3 protein: CASTSQYHEKLFF
J gene: TRBJ1-4
V gene: TRBV5-1
clone size: -
D gene: -

CDR3 DNA: TGTGCCTGGAGTTTGGGGAGCTCCTATAATTCACCCCTCCACTTT
CDR3 protein: CAWSLGSSYNSPLHF
J gene: TRBJ1-6
V gene: TRBV30
clone size: -
D gene: -

CDR3 DNA: TGCGCCAGCAGCTTGGCCGGGACATCTGGGGAAAGTGAGCAGTTCTTC
CDR3 protein: CASSLAGTSGESEQFF
J gene: TRBJ2-1
V gene: TRBV5-1
clone size: -
D gene: -

CDR3 DNA: TGCGCCAGCAGCCTGGGACAGTCAGGTATCGGCTATGGCTACACCTTC
CDR3 protein: CASSLGQSGIGYGYTF
J gene: TRBJ1-2
V gene: TRBV5-1
clone size: -
D gene: TRBD1

CDR3 DNA: TGTGCCAGCTCAAGGACAGGGGGTGTTCAGCCCCAGCATTTT
CDR3 protein: CASSRTGGVQPQHF
J gene: TRBJ1-5
V gene: TRBV6-5
clone size: -
D gene: TRBD1

CDR3 DNA: TGTGCCAGCAAAGGACAGGCGGCTAACACTGAAGCTTTCTTT
CDR3 protein: CASKGQAANTEAFF
J gene: TRBJ1-1
V gene: TRBV2
clone size: -
D gene: TRBD1

CDR3 DNA: TGTGCCAGCAGCTCCGGACAGGGGCAGGGGCCCCAGCATTTT
CDR3 protein: CASSSGQGQGPQHF
J gene: TRBJ1-5
V gene: TRBV7-2
clone size: once
D gene: TRBD1

CDR3 DNA: TGTGCCAGCAGCCAAACCTTCGGGCGGGGGAACTATGGCTACACCTTC
CDR3 protein: CASSQTFGRGNYGYTF
J gene: TRBJ1-2
V gene: TRBV7-9
clone size: -
D gene: -

CDR3 DNA: TGTGCCAGCAGGGAAAGAGCGGCCCTCGGCGGCTACACCTTC
CDR3 protein: CASRERAALGGYTF
J gene: TRBJ1-2
V gene: TRBV28
clone size: -
D gene: -

CDR3 DNA: TGCGCCAGCAGCGGGGGGTTTGGTGTGTCTGGTGGGGTGAATGAGCAGTTCTTC
CDR3 protein: CASSGGFGVSGGVNEQFF
J gene: TRBJ2-1
V gene: TRBV5-1
clone size: -
D gene: -

CDR3 DNA: TGTGCCAGCAGTCACACCTATGGCTACACCTTC
CDR3 protein: CASSHTYGYTF
J gene: TRBJ1-2
V gene: TRBV28
clone size: -
D gene: -

CDR3 DNA: TGTGCCAGCAGAAGGACAGGGAGCAATCAGCCCCAGCATTTT
CDR3 protein: CASRRTGSNQPQHF
J gene: TRBJ1-5
V gene: TRBV6-6
clone size: -
D gene: TRBD1

CDR3 DNA: TGTGCCAGCAGCCTGGGGGGACAGGGGGCCGGAGGTGAAAAACTGTTTTTT
CDR3 protein: CASSLGGQGAGGEKLFF
J gene: TRBJ1-4
V gene: TRBV7-9
clone size: few
D gene: TRBD1